This TCR beta chain derives from a study of vaccination effects on CD4 cells after COVID-19. The study, taken as a whole, reports: Clones from infection and from vaccination both contracted markedly late after vaccination.

This clone was found once. Its cognate antigen is unknown. Sequencing in the ViraFEST assay came after antigen-specific CD4+ T cells had been expanded with viral peptide pools, which were used to stimulate PBMC. After less than 11 days in culture, the CD4+ T cells were isolated. Vaccine recipients had no previous SARS-CoV-2 infection; their nucleocapsid antibodies were negative. Wells containing 1.5 million to 2.5 million PBMC each were cultured with approximately 10 IU/ml IL-2 and approximately 10 ug/ml peptides. The repertoire was sequenced with immunoSEQ multiplex PCR; TCRdb's copy has only in-frame clones and lacks some. Of about 68,000 clones listed, 80% are singletons. The CDR3 spans 15 residues. CDR1 and CDR2 from the germline V gene are SGHRS and YFSETQ. The V segment lost 0 bases and the J segment 1 base; nucleotides outside the gene matches: 4.

Sequences were derived from CD4+ T cells from PBMCs cultured with SARS-CoV-2 spike peptides, sampled before COVID-19 vaccination. The receptor was isolated from a human donor who received a COVID-19 vaccine. This chain uses TRBV5-1 with TRBJ2-7; 7 nucleotides align to TRBD2. The CDR3 DNA reads TGCGCCAGCAGCTTGGGAGCGGGGTCATCCTACGAGCAGTACGTC. The encoded protein is CASSLGAGSSYEQYV.